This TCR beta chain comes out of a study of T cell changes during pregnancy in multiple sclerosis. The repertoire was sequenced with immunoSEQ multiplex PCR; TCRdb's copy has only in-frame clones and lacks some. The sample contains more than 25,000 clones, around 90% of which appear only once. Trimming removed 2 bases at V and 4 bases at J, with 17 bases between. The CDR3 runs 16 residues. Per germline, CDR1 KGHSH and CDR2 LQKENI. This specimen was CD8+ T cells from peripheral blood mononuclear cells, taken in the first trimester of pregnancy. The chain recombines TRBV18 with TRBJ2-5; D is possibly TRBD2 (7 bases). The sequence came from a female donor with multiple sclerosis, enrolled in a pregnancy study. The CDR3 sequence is CASSPDRSGGPETQYF. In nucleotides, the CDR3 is TGTGCCAGCTCACCAGATCGTTCGGGGGGCCCAGAGACCCAGTACTTC.